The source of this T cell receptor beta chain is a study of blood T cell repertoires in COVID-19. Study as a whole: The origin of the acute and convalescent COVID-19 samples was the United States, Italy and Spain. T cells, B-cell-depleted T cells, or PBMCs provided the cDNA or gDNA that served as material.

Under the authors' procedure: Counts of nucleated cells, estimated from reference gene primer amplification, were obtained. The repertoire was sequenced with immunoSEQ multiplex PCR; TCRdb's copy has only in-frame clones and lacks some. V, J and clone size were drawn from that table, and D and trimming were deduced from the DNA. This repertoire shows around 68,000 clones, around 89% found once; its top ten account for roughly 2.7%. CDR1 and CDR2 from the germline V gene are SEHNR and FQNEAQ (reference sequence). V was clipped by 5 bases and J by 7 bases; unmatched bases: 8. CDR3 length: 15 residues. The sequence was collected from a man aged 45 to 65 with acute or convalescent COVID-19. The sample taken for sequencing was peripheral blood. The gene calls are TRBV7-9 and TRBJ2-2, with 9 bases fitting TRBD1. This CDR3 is CASSETGQGVGELFF. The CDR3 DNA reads TGTGCCAGCAGCGAAACGGGACAGGGTGTCGGGGAGCTGTTTTTT.